A selection of T cell receptor beta chains follows, all from one sample in a study of shared clonotypes between healthy human individuals. Method: immunoSEQ multiplex PCR; TCRdb's copy keeps in-frame clones and lacks some. The repertoire has about 680,000 clones, 92% of them found once; the top ten carry about a quarter. The specimen was naive CD8+ T cells sorted from blood. Receptors were obtained from a man under 40 in good health. CDR3s include the opening cysteine and the closing phenylalanine or tryptophan. The D gene is left open where the match is weak. A clone size is listed for some rows: how often the clone was seen (once, few, many), or a class if it is expanded.

clone size,V gene,J gene,D gene,CDR3 DNA,CDR3 protein
-,TRBV6-1,TRBJ2-3,-,TGTGCCAGCAGTGAACTGGGGCTGCCAACCTCTAGCACAGATACGCAGTATTTT,CASSELGLPTSSTDTQYF
-,TRBV6-4,TRBJ1-1,-,TGTGCCAGCAGTGAATCCTTCCGGAACACTGAAGCTTTCTTT,CASSESFRNTEAFF
-,TRBV7-8,TRBJ2-7,TRBD1,TGTGCCAGCAGCTCCGGAAACAGGGGGTCGTACGAGCAGTACTTC,CASSSGNRGSYEQYF
-,TRBV7-9,TRBJ2-1,-,TGTGCCAGCAGCAATGATAATGGTGAGCAGTTCTTC,CASSNDNGEQFF
few,TRBV4-1,TRBJ2-7,-,TGCGCCAGCAGCCAAGGAAGTCCGGGAGCTGGCGAGCAGTACTTC,CASSQGSPGAGEQYF
-,TRBV7-8,TRBJ2-5,-,TGTGCCAGCAGCTTAGCGGCCTTGCCGGGGGTGCAAGAGACCCAGTACTTC,CASSLAALPGVQETQYF
-,TRBV4-2,TRBJ2-7,-,TGTGCCAGCAGCCAAGAGGGTGGGATGGGGACCTACGAGCAGTACTTC,CASSQEGGMGTYEQYF
once,TRBV7-6,TRBJ1-1,-,TGTGCCAGCAGCCACGACAGGACGCGTTCAAACACTGAAGCTTTCTTT,CASSHDRTRSNTEAFF
-,TRBV7-8,TRBJ2-1,TRBD1,TGTGCCAGCAGCTCATCCGCGACAGGGAGTAGCTACAATGAGCAGTTCTTC,CASSSSATGSSYNEQFF
-,TRBV7-6,TRBJ2-1,-,TGTGCCAGCAGCTCCTTCTCCTACAATGAGCAGTTCTTC,CASSSFSYNEQFF
-,TRBV5-4,TRBJ2-1,TRBD1,TGTGCCAGCAGCACTGGGACAGGGCGGCTCAATGAGCAGTTCTTC,CASSTGTGRLNEQFF
-,TRBV2,TRBJ2-1,TRBD2,TGTGCCAGCAGTGTTCGACTAGCGGACAATGAGCAGTTCTTC,CASSVRLADNEQFF
-,TRBV13,TRBJ1-2,-,TGTGCCAGCAGCTTGTCCAGGGGAGGCTGGTATGGCTACACCTTC,CASSLSRGGWYGYTF
-,TRBV15,TRBJ2-3,-,TGTGCCACCAGCAGAGGGGTTCTTGGCACAGATACGCAGTATTTT,CATSRGVLGTDTQYF
few,TRBV5-1,TRBJ2-3,-,TGCGCCAGCTGCGCCAGACAGTTTGGCCCAGATACGCAGTATTTT,CASCARQFGPDTQYF
-,TRBV5-1,TRBJ2-3,TRBD2,TGCGCCAGCAGCTTTTTAGCGGGAGAGGAAGACACAGATACGCAGTATTTT,CASSFLAGEEDTDTQYF
-,TRBV6-1,TRBJ1-2,-,TGTGCCAGCAACCCAGTTCGGAATAACTATGGCTACACCTTC,CASNPVRNNYGYTF
-,TRBV10-2,TRBJ2-6,-,TGCGCCAGCAGTGAGTCTGCCGCCTCTGGGGCCAACGTCCTGACTTTC,CASSESAASGANVLTF
-,TRBV27,TRBJ2-1,-,TGTGCCAGCAGTTTGGATTCGGGAGTTGGGTACAATGAGCAGTTCTTC,CASSLDSGVGYNEQFF
once,TRBV5-4,TRBJ2-7,-,TGTGCCAGCAGCGGGGTGGACAGCTCCTACGAGCAGTACTTC,CASSGVDSSYEQYF
-,TRBV7-2,TRBJ1-6,-,TGTGCCAGCAGCTTTGCCGGACGGTATCTCAATTCACCCCTCCACTTT,CASSFAGRYLNSPLHF
-,TRBV7-9,TRBJ2-7,-,TGTGCCAGCAGCGGATTAGCTCGCCACGAGCAGTACTTC,CASSGLARHEQYF